The 22 T cell receptor beta chains in this list originate from one sample, sequenced in a study of regulatory T cells in long-lasting Graves disease. Documented time point: persistent/refractory GD, antithyroid drugs over 5 years with positive TRAb. The authors made the TCR library using RNA they extracted from PBMCs. Building the TCR beta libraries relied on iRepertoire HTBI primers, and CDR3 regions underwent Arm-PCR. One entry per CDR3 protein results from TCRdb running MiXCR on the multiplex PCR reads. The table has about 340,000 distinct CDR3 sequences, about 18% seen once. The sample here was peripheral blood mononuclear cells (PBMCs), taken when the disease was refractory, from a patient treated with antithyroid drugs. The origin of the receptors is a female donor with Graves disease.

This clonotype has just a few counts. The chain couples TRBV29-1 to TRBJ1-3, with TRBD1 as a possible D gene (6 bases). This CDR3 contains 12 residues. V was pared by 4 bases and J by 4 bases, with 8 bases between. Looked up from germline, CDR1 is SQVTM and CDR2 is ANQGSEA. CDR3 amino acids: CSVGGGGNTIYF. DNA of the CDR3: TGCAGCGTTGGAGGGGGAGGAAACACCATATATTTT.

The chain uses TRBV10-3 and TRBJ1-1; D is unresolved. From germline, CDR1 is ENHRY and CDR2 SYGVKD. Trimming removed 8 bases from V and 0 bases from J, with 7 bases in between. The CDR3 covers 12 residues. The CDR3 reads CAISDLNTEAFF. For the CDR3, the DNA is TGTGCCATCTCTGACTTGAACACTGAAGCTTTCTTT.

This clonotype came up a few times. This chain uses TRBV6-2 or TRBV6-3 with TRBJ1-1; D perhaps matches TRBD1 (5 bases). Germline V CDR1 and CDR2: MNHEY, SVGEGT. V gave up 2 bases and J gave up 0 bases, with 19 bases separating them. This CDR3 region has 18 residues. The CDR3 protein is CASSYEVDILGLNTEAFF. In DNA form, the CDR3 reads TGTGCCAGCAGTTACGAGGTGGACATTCTGGGGTTGAACACTGAAGCTTTCTTT.

The sample holds many counts of this clonotype. The rearrangement uses TRBV2 and TRBJ1-1, with 9 bases aligning to TRBD1. Trimming removed 6 bases from V and 6 bases from J; junction bases left unmatched: 11. CDR1 SNHLY and CDR2 FYNNEI come from the germline V gene. The CDR3 runs 15 residues. CDR3: CASRGPGTGLSEAFF. The CDR3 nucleotides are TGTGCCAGCAGAGGACCCGGGACAGGGCTCTCTGAAGCTTTCTTT.

In this sample, this clonotype turned up a few times. The rearrangement joins TRBV11-2 to TRBJ1-1, with unresolved D. Trimming cost V 3 bases and J 6 bases, with 14 bases left between them. This CDR3 region has 14 residues. In germline, CDR1 is SGHAT, CDR2 FQNNGV. In DNA form, the CDR3 reads TGTGCCAGCAGCTTCCCCCTCGGGGTTCCTGAAGCTTTCTTT. Translating it yields CASSFPLGVPEAFF.

The V call is TRBV6-2 or TRBV6-3, the J call TRBJ2-1, with D uncertain. Germline V gives CDR1 MNHEY, CDR2 SVGEGT. Trimming stripped 6 bases from V and 4 bases from J, with 16 bases between. The CDR3 has 15 residues. Here the CDR3 DNA reads TGTGCCAGCAGCCCCGTCGCCCTTGCTTACAATGAGCAGTTCTTC. Its protein is CASSPVALAYNEQFF.

This clonotype was seen repeatedly, ten times or more. The chain has TRBV6-2 or TRBV6-3 and TRBJ1-2; possibly TRBD1 for D (5 bases). Trimming left V 7 bases short and J 9 bases short, with 12 bases between. CDR1 and CDR2 from the germline V gene are MNHEY and SVGEGT. The length of the CDR3 is 11 residues. The CDR3 here is CASKTGASYTF. For the CDR3, the DNA is TGTGCCAGCAAAACTGGGGCCAGCTACACCTTC.

This chain connects TRBV5-1 to TRBJ2-7, with unresolved D. The V gene's germline CDR1 is SGHRS and CDR2 YFSETQ. This CDR3 contains 14 residues. V shed 0 bases and J shed 2 bases, with 9 bases lying between them. The CDR3 loop reads CASSLGSTPYEQYF. The CDR3 region has the DNA TGCGCCAGCAGCTTGGGGTCCACTCCCTACGAGCAGTACTTC.

The chain is built from TRBV20-1 and TRBJ1-5, with unresolved D. Germline CDR1 and CDR2: DFQATT and SNEGSKA (reference sequence). Trimming stripped 6 bases from V and 2 bases from J, with 17 bases between. The CDR3 consists of 15 residues. CDR3 protein: CSAAEGRRRNQPQHF. As DNA, the CDR3 is TGCAGTGCAGCCGAAGGACGGCGGCGCAATCAGCCCCAGCATTTT.

This rearrangement joins TRBV3-1 to TRBJ2-7, with TRBD2 matching over 12 bases. Looked up from germline, CDR1 is LGHDT and CDR2 is YNNKEL (reference sequence). The V segment lost 0 bases and the J segment 2 bases; nucleotides outside the gene matches: 8. CDR3 length: 18 amino acids. CDR3 sequence: CASSQDAPGLAGPYEQYF. Written as DNA, the CDR3 is TGTGCCAGCAGCCAAGATGCTCCGGGACTAGCGGGTCCCTACGAGCAGTACTTC.

There are many counts of this clonotype. The chain recombines TRBV28 with TRBJ1-3, with 9 positions matching TRBD1. Germline V CDR1 and CDR2: MDHEN, SYDVKM. The V and J ends lost 5 bases and 1 base, in that order; junction bases with no gene match: 9. The length of the CDR3 is 17 residues. CDR3 nucleotide sequence: TGTGCCAGCAGTAAGCCGGACAGGGGCCATTCTGGAAACACCATATATTTT. It encodes CASSKPDRGHSGNTIYF.

This clonotype was seen ten or more times. V usage is TRBV7-2 and J usage is TRBJ2-5; 9 nucleotides line up with TRBD2. CDR1 SGHTA and CDR2 FQGNSA come from the germline V gene. Trimming cost V 5 bases and J 7 bases; bases outside gene matches: 20. This CDR3 contains 18 residues. The CDR3 protein is CASSPSSAGGPNEGTQYF. The CDR3 DNA reads as TGTGCCAGCAGCCCCTCTTCCGCGGGGGGGCCGAACGAAGGGACCCAGTACTTC. The complete variable domain, with remaining parts taken from reference TRBV7-2 and TRBJ2-5, reads GAGVSQSPSNKVTEKGKDVELRCDPISGHTALYWYRQSLGQGLEFLIYFQGNSAPDKSGLPSDRFSAERTGGSVSTLTIQRTQQEDSAVYLCASSPSSAGGPNEGTQYFGPGTRLLVL.

At least ten counts were recorded for this clonotype. The chain employs TRBV6-1 and TRBJ2-7; D call uncertain. Germline V gives CDR1 MNHNS, CDR2 SASEGT. Trimming stripped 8 bases from V and 2 bases from J, with 16 bases between. This CDR3 has 14 residues. The CDR3 protein is CASFRRSPPYEQYF. Written as DNA, the CDR3 is TGTGCCAGCTTTAGGCGGAGTCCCCCCTACGAGCAGTACTTC.

The rearrangement links TRBV7-3 to TRBJ2-2; no definite D call. The CDR3 sequence is 16 residues long. V was trimmed by 1 base and J by 2 bases, leaving 11 bases between them. CDR1 and CDR2 from the germline V gene are SGHTA and FQGTGA. The CDR3 loop is CASSLNARRNTGELFF. CDR3 sequence (DNA): TGTGCCAGCAGCTTAAATGCTAGGAGAAACACCGGGGAGCTGTTTTTT. The whole variable domain, remainder taken from reference TRBV7-3 and TRBJ2-2, is GAGVSQTPSNKVTEKGKYVELRCDPISGHTALYWYRQSLGQGPEFLIYFQGTGAADDSGLPNDRFFAVRPEGSVSTLKIQRTERGDSAVYLCASSLNARRNTGELFFGEGSRLTVL.

The chain uses TRBV7-9 and TRBJ2-7, with TRBD2 identical over 11 bases. Trimming took 4 bases from V and 4 from J; bases not matched to a gene: 12. CDR3 length: 17 amino acids. The germline V gene encodes CDR1 SEHNR and CDR2 FQNEAQ (reference sequence). In nucleotides, the CDR3 is TGTGCCAGCAGCTCGGGAATAGCGGGAGGGCCCTCGTACGAGCAGTACTTC. Protein sequence: CASSSGIAGGPSYEQYF.

This clonotype appeared many times. The chain joins TRBV12-3 or TRBV12-4 to TRBJ1-1; D uncertain. V was cut by 1 base and J by 7 bases, with 13 bases left in between. This CDR3 spans 14 amino acids. CDR3 sequence reads: CASSLDGAGYEAFF. In DNA, the CDR3 is TGTGCCAGCAGTTTAGACGGCGCCGGATATGAAGCTTTCTTT.

This clonotype has just a few counts. The J gene is TRBJ2-7, the V gene TRBV20-1, with 7 bases aligning to TRBD2. The germline gives CDR1 DFQATT, CDR2 SNEGSKA (reference sequence). Germline trimming cut 5 bases from V and 0 bases from J; bases unmatched to any gene: 10. CDR3 size: 15 residues. CDR3 in DNA: TGCAGTGCTGGCCCACTAGCGAGCGGCTCCTACGAGCAGTACTTC. This gives the protein CSAGPLASGSYEQYF.

This clonotype has more than one count but fewer than ten. The J gene is TRBJ1-1, the V gene TRBV11-2; D unresolved. Trimming took off 1 base at V and 1 base at J, with 22 bases between the two ends. The germline CDR1 and CDR2 sequences are SGHAT and FQNNGV. The CDR3 runs to 19 residues. The CDR3 is CASSLGKGKGFRQNTEAFF. The CDR3, as DNA: TGTGCCAGCAGCTTAGGAAAAGGGAAAGGGTTCCGCCAGAACACTGAAGCTTTCTTT.

The chain joins TRBV9 to TRBJ2-2; D may be TRBD1 (6 bases). Looked up from germline, CDR1 is SGDLS and CDR2 is YYNGEE. This CDR3 region has 12 residues. Trimming took off 5 bases at V and 8 bases at J, with 10 bases between the two ends. CDR3 protein: CASRGARGELFF. DNA of the CDR3: TGTGCCAGCAGGGGGGCGCGTGGGGAGCTGTTTTTT.

The chain combines TRBV11-2 with TRBJ2-3; weak D call: TRBD1 (5 bases). V gave up 4 bases and J gave up 0 bases, with 11 bases separating them. Germline CDR1 and CDR2: SGHAT and FQNNGV. This CDR3 has 15 residues. Here the CDR3 reads CASSSQGFSTDTQYF. The CDR3 region has the DNA TGTGCCAGCAGCTCTCAGGGCTTTAGCACAGATACGCAGTATTTT.

V usage is TRBV4-1 and J usage is TRBJ2-1; D uncertain. This CDR3 is built from 12 residues. The germline CDR1 and CDR2 sequences are MGHRA and YSYEKL. V dropped 0 bases and J dropped 10 bases, with 7 bases sitting between them. CDR3 nucleotides: TGCGCCAGCAGCCAAGATCGACGCGAGCAGTTCTTC. Translated, it gives CASSQDRREQFF.

This clonotype was seen more than once but under ten times. Likely a read error: the CDR3 ends without its conserved phenylalanine or tryptophan. The DNA for the CDR3 is TGTGCCAGCAGGAGGGGAGAACCCTGGTACGAGCAGTACCTC. Translated, it gives CASRRGEPWYEQYL. The chain links TRBV2 to TRBJ2-7, with D perhaps given as TRBD1 or TRBD2 (5 bases each). Germline values: CDR1 SNHLY, CDR2 FYNNEI. V was pared by 6 bases and J by 4 bases, with 16 bases between. The CDR3 sequence is 14 residues long.